This entry lists 30 T cell receptor beta chains sequenced from one sample in a study of T cell repertoires in cytomegalovirus infection. Which antigens these TCRs recognize remains unknown. One entry per CDR3 protein, called by TCRdb with MiXCR from the reads. The sample includes about 900,000 distinct CDR3 sequences, under 40% of them seen just once. The specimen was cultured CD8+ T cells from PBMCs, collected from culture after CMV antigen stimulation. The source of these receptors is a human donor in good health (CMV status not recorded). Some clones in this sample may be carry-over from other donors' samples.

This clonotype was observed a few times. J is TRBJ2-6 and V is TRBV5-6; TRBD1 matches at 7 bases. Germline V gene sequence: CDR1 SGHDT, CDR2 YYEEEE. V shed 4 bases, J shed 12 bases, and the junction held 4 bases outside the gene matches. There are 12 residues in the CDR3. This CDR3 is CASSLGDSVLTF. In DNA, the CDR3 is TGTGCCAGCAGCCTGGGGGACAGCGTCCTGACTTTC.

This clonotype appeared a few times. The V call is TRBV7-6, the J call TRBJ1-2; 8 bases match TRBD1. Trimming removed 5 bases from V and 8 bases from J; junction bases left unmatched: 25. This CDR3 comprises 19 residues. Germline assignment: CDR1 SGHVS and CDR2 FNYEAQ. The CDR3 nucleotides read TGTGCCAGCAGCCCAGAACGGGCAGGGGGCGCGATAAGCCGTGAGGGCTACACCTTC. Its protein product is CASSPERAGGAISREGYTF.

This clonotype was seen at least ten times. The J gene is TRBJ1-1, the V gene TRBV7-2; the D is unclear. The CDR3 totals 16 residues. In germline, CDR1 is SGHTA, CDR2 FQGNSA. Trimming took off 2 bases at V and 7 bases at J, with 20 bases between the two ends. The CDR3 spells CASSLSSFDVRIEAFF. DNA of the CDR3: TGTGCCAGCAGCTTATCTTCGTTCGACGTCCGAATTGAAGCTTTCTTT.

This clonotype was observed a few times. The V and J genes are TRBV28 and TRBJ2-1; TRBD1 or TRBD2 may be the D gene (5 bases each). The CDR3 has 15 residues. Trimming left V 5 bases short and J 8 bases short, with 19 bases between. Germline V gene lookup returns CDR1 MDHEN and CDR2 SYDVKM. The CDR3 spells CASSSALVGAYEQFF. The DNA of the CDR3 is TGTGCCAGCAGTAGCGCCCTTGTCGGGGCATATGAGCAGTTCTTC.

The chain combines TRBV27 with TRBJ2-7; the match to TRBD1 covers 8 bases. The J segment lost 12 bases and the V segment lost 10 bases, leaving 14 bases of the junction unmatched. Germline lookup yields CDR1 MNHEY and CDR2 SMNVEV (reference sequence). The length of the CDR3 is 12 residues. The CDR3 loop is CANFPGGRVAYV. CDR3 sequence (DNA): TGTGCCAACTTCCCAGGGGGCAGGGTGGCGTACGTC.

This clonotype has more than one count but fewer than ten. The J gene is TRBJ1-1, the V gene TRBV2; 9 bases fit TRBD1. The trim removed 10 bases at V and 3 bases at J, leaving 6 bases unmatched. From germline, CDR1 is SNHLY and CDR2 FYNNEI. This CDR3 has 13 residues. The CDR3 nucleotides read TGTGCCACCTACAGGGGGCCATACACTGAAGCTTTCTTT. As protein: CATYRGPYTEAFF.

This clonotype was detected once. The chain couples TRBV28 to TRBJ2-4; 12 bases are shared with TRBD1. The CDR3 has 17 residues. CDR1 and CDR2 (germline): MDHEN, SYDVKM. V was clipped by 10 bases and J by 3 bases; unmatched bases: 13. CDR3 sequence (DNA): TGTGCCAACAGCCTCCTAGGGACAGGGGGCGACAAAAACATTCAGTACTTC. As protein: CANSLLGTGGDKNIQYF.

The CDR3 is CASSEGRAGNHGYTF. The DNA of the CDR3 is TGTGCCAGCAGTGAAGGGCGGGCAGGGAATCATGGCTACACCTTC. This chain joins TRBV6-1 and TRBJ1-2; D perhaps matches TRBD1 (5 bases). The germline V gene encodes CDR1 MNHNS and CDR2 SASEGT. The CDR3 covers 15 residues. V lost 1 base and J 6 bases, leaving 15 bases between the germline ends.

This clonotype was counted between two and nine times. The rearrangement uses TRBV7-6 and TRBJ1-1, with D maybe TRBD1 (5 bases). Trimming removed 1 base at V and 4 bases at J, with 10 bases between. Germline loops: CDR1 SGHVS, CDR2 FNYEAQ. This CDR3 has 14 residues. The CDR3 reads CASSLGGEGTEAFF. The CDR3, as DNA: TGTGCCAGCAGCTTAGGGGGCGAAGGCACTGAAGCTTTCTTT.

This clonotype was seen repeatedly, ten times or more. V gene TRBV7-2 combines with J gene TRBJ2-3; D remains unclear. The CDR3 consists of 12 residues. From germline, CDR1 is SGHTA and CDR2 FQGNSA. The ends were cut back, 7 bases at V and 1 base at J, with 6 bases in the middle. The CDR3 DNA reads as TGTGCCAGCACCATCCGCACAGATACGCAGTATTTT. Translated, it gives CASTIRTDTQYF.

The chain couples TRBV24-1 to TRBJ2-7; D gene ambiguous. Germline V CDR1 and CDR2: KGHDR, SFDVKD. The V and J ends lost 4 bases and 4 bases respectively, with 7 bases between them. The CDR3 is 12 amino acids. CDR3 coding DNA: TGTGCCACCAGTGAGTCAGCTTACGAGCAGTACTTC. It encodes CATSESAYEQYF.

CDR3 sequence reads: CASSPQGIHNEQFF. Here the CDR3 DNA reads TGTGCCAGCAGCCCACAGGGGATTCACAATGAGCAGTTCTTC. The J gene is TRBJ2-1, the V gene TRBV9; 7 bases match TRBD1. CDR3 size: 14 residues. V gave up 4 bases and J gave up 5 bases; unmatched junction bases: 6. Germline V gene sequence: CDR1 SGDLS, CDR2 YYNGEE. Full variable domain (missing parts from reference TRBV9 and TRBJ2-1): DSGVTQTPKHLITATGQRVTLRCSPRSGDLSVYWYQQSLDQGLQFLIQYYNGEERAKGNILERFSAQQFPDLHSELNLSSLELGDSALYFCASSPQGIHNEQFFGPGTRLTVL.

The chain uses TRBV19 and TRBJ1-1, with D tentatively TRBD1 (5 bases). The CDR3 sequence is 13 residues long. CDR1 is LNHDA and CDR2 is SQIVND in the germline V gene (reference sequence). Trimming stripped 3 bases from V and 6 bases from J, with 11 bases between. The CDR3 protein is CASSMGGFAEAFF. The CDR3 DNA reads as TGTGCCAGTAGTATGGGGGGATTCGCTGAAGCTTTCTTT.

The V and J genes are TRBV29-1 and TRBJ1-2; unclear D gene. Trimming stripped 0 bases from V and 5 bases from J, with 4 bases between. Per germline, CDR1 SQVTM and CDR2 ANQGSEA. CDR3 length equals 11 residues. The CDR3 region is CSVEDRYGYTF. The CDR3 bases are TGCAGCGTTGAAGACCGATATGGCTACACCTTC. The full variable domain, rest sourced from reference TRBV29-1 and TRBJ1-2, is SAVISQKPSRDICQRGTSLTIQCQVDSQVTMMFWYRQQPGQSLTLIATANQGSEATYESGFVIDKFPISRPNLTFSTLTVSNMSPEDSSIYLCSVEDRYGYTFGSGTRLTVV.

This clonotype has more than one count but fewer than ten. The chain couples TRBV2 to TRBJ2-2; D unresolved. The CDR3 loop spans 10 amino acids. CDR1 and CDR2 (germline): SNHLY, FYNNEI. Trimming removed 11 bases from V and 5 bases from J, with 6 bases in between. Here the CDR3 reads CACWTGELFF. DNA for the CDR3: TGTGCCTGCTGGACCGGGGAGCTGTTTTTT.

In its sample, this clonotype was seen a few times. The chain couples TRBV6-5 to TRBJ2-7, with 8 bases aligning to TRBD1. The V and J ends lost 0 bases and 5 bases, in that order; junction bases with no gene match: 6. Germline V gene sequence: CDR1 MNHEY, CDR2 SVGAGI. This CDR3 has 15 residues. CDR3 amino acids: CASSYSRPGGNEQYF. DNA of the CDR3: TGTGCCAGCAGTTACTCGCGGCCAGGGGGCAACGAGCAGTACTTC.

The J gene is TRBJ2-1, the V gene TRBV27; D perhaps matches TRBD2 (5 bases). CDR3 length: 15 residues. The V and J ends lost 3 bases and 6 bases respectively, with 15 bases between them. Germline V lookup: CDR1 MNHEY, CDR2 SMNVEV (reference sequence). CDR3: CASSFPGSGVNEQFF. The CDR3 coding sequence is TGTGCCAGCAGTTTCCCCGGGTCCGGGGTCAATGAGCAGTTCTTC.

This clonotype was counted many times. J is TRBJ1-4 and V is TRBV7-6, with 7 bases lining up with TRBD1. The trim removed 5 bases at V and 5 bases at J, leaving 11 bases unmatched. Germline lookup yields CDR1 SGHVS and CDR2 FNYEAQ. The CDR3 runs to 16 residues. The CDR3 sequence is CASSPQTGLKNEKLFF. In DNA, the CDR3 is TGTGCCAGCAGCCCCCAGACAGGGCTAAAGAATGAAAAACTGTTTTTT.

This clonotype was detected many times. J is TRBJ2-2 and V is TRBV7-6; 11 bases agree with TRBD2. Per germline, CDR1 SGHVS and CDR2 FNYEAQ. V was pared by 4 bases and J by 5 bases, with 9 bases of the junction left unmatched. The CDR3 covers 17 residues. The CDR3: CASSSTPSGGRTGELFF. Written as DNA, the CDR3 is TGTGCCAGCAGCTCAACACCTAGCGGGGGGCGAACCGGGGAGCTGTTTTTT.

This chain links TRBV20-1 with TRBJ1-4, with D unresolved. Germline loops: CDR1 DFQATT, CDR2 SNEGSKA (reference sequence). The CDR3 length is 17 residues. V was trimmed by 1 base and J by 2 bases, leaving 17 bases between them. CDR3: CSARVRVKTPTNEKLFF. CDR3 in DNA: TGCAGTGCTAGAGTTCGAGTAAAAACCCCCACTAATGAAAAACTGTTTTTT.

The chain is built from TRBV7-6 and TRBJ2-5, with 10 bases lining up with TRBD1. Germline CDR1 reads SGHVS; CDR2 reads FNYEAQ. The CDR3 runs 15 residues. Losses at the gene ends were 3 bases for V and 4 bases for J; bases not matched to a gene: 5. The CDR3 reads CASSFGTGVSETQYF. For the CDR3, the DNA is TGTGCCAGCAGCTTCGGGACAGGGGTATCAGAGACCCAGTACTTC. Full variable domain (missing parts from reference TRBV7-6 and TRBJ2-5): GAGVSQSPRYKVTKRGQDVALRCDPISGHVSLYWYRQALGQGPEFLTYFNYEAQQDKSGLPNDRFSAERPEGSISTLTIQRTEQRDSAMYRCASSFGTGVSETQYFGPGTRLLVL.

This clonotype has just a few counts. This sequence joins TRBV7-2 and TRBJ2-1; D is possibly TRBD1 (6 bases). The CDR3 has 16 residues. V gave up 3 bases and J gave up 2 bases, with 14 bases separating them. Germline CDR1 reads SGHTA; CDR2 reads FQGNSA. The chain's CDR3 is CASSFSGVNPYNEQFF. The CDR3, as DNA: TGTGCCAGCAGCTTCTCAGGGGTCAACCCCTACAATGAGCAGTTCTTC.

This clonotype was picked up a small number of times. J is TRBJ2-1 and V is TRBV7-9, with a weak D call TRBD1 (6 bases). V was shortened by 4 bases and J by 5 bases, with 15 bases between the two germline ends. The CDR3 is 15 amino acids. Germline-derived CDR1 and CDR2 are SEHNR and FQNEAQ (reference sequence). The CDR3 loop reads CASSSLGRGDNEQFF. CDR3 DNA sequence: TGTGCCAGCAGCTCCTTGGGCAGGGGAGACAATGAGCAGTTCTTC.

The chain carries TRBV7-6 and TRBJ1-6; TRBD1 matches 9 bases. This CDR3 is built from 19 residues. V gave up 3 bases and J gave up 14 bases; unmatched junction bases: 23. CDR1 SGHVS and CDR2 FNYEAQ come from the germline V gene. CDR3 loop: CASSFPHPAGQGSWAALHF. The CDR3 coding sequence is TGTGCCAGCAGCTTCCCCCACCCAGCGGGACAGGGCTCTTGGGCCGCCCTCCACTTT.

The chain joins TRBV12-3 or TRBV12-4 to TRBJ1-2, with D maybe TRBD1 (5 bases). This CDR3 is built from 19 residues. With 8 bases removed from V and 7 bases from J, the gap between germline ends came to 35 bases. The CDR3 spells CASRAWGRDLFSESAGYTF. CDR3 sequence (DNA): TGTGCCAGCCGAGCGTGGGGTAGGGACCTGTTTTCTGAAAGCGCTGGCTACACCTTC.

This chain joins TRBV7-3 and TRBJ1-6, with D uncertain. The CDR3 loop spans 14 amino acids. The germline V gene encodes CDR1 SGHTA and CDR2 FQGTGA. The germline V and J ends were trimmed by 8 bases and 7 bases, with 15 bases remaining between them. The CDR3 spells CASQRKGPNSPLHF. CDR3 DNA: TGTGCCAGCCAACGTAAAGGTCCCAATTCACCCCTCCACTTT.

V gene TRBV5-5 combines with J gene TRBJ2-7; 10 nucleotides agree with TRBD2. Germline lookup yields CDR1 SGHKS and CDR2 YYEKEE (reference sequence). The CDR3 is 15 amino acids. V dropped 5 bases and J dropped 7; count of bases not matched to a gene: 12. CDR3 residues: CASRVVLAGDREQYF. DNA of the CDR3: TGTGCCAGCAGGGTCGTTCTAGCGGGGGATAGAGAGCAGTACTTC.

The J gene is TRBJ2-5, the V gene TRBV4-1, with no clear D. The ends were cut back, 2 bases at V and 0 bases at J, with 7 bases in the middle. The germline CDR1 and CDR2 sequences are MGHRA and YSYEKL. This CDR3 has 14 residues. The chain's CDR3 is CASSQWTDQETQYF. The DNA for the CDR3 is TGCGCCAGCAGCCAATGGACGGACCAAGAGACCCAGTACTTC.

This clonotype was seen a handful of times. V and J are TRBV5-6 and TRBJ2-1; TRBD1 aligns across 8 bases. The CDR3 sequence is 17 residues long. In germline, CDR1 is SGHDT, CDR2 YYEEEE. Trimming cost V 4 bases and J 5 bases; bases outside gene matches: 14. CDR3 loop: CASSPGVAGGYNNEQFF. CDR3 coding DNA: TGTGCCAGCAGCCCTGGCGTAGCAGGGGGCTACAACAATGAGCAGTTCTTC.

This clonotype was detected a few times. The chain carries TRBV11-2 and TRBJ2-1; 7 nucleotides match TRBD2. This CDR3 region has 15 residues. The trim removed 2 bases at V and 0 bases at J, leaving 1 base unmatched. Per germline, CDR1 SGHAT and CDR2 FQNNGV. This CDR3 reads CASSLIAGSYNEQFF. The CDR3 DNA reads as TGTGCCAGCAGCTTAATAGCGGGCTCCTACAATGAGCAGTTCTTC. Full variable domain (missing parts from reference TRBV11-2 and TRBJ2-1): EAGVAQSPRYKIIEKRQSVAFWCNPISGHATLYWYQQILGQGPKLLIQFQNNGVVDDSQLPKDRFSAERLKGVDSTLKIQPAKLEDSAVYLCASSLIAGSYNEQFFGPGTRLTVL.